This is a list of T cell receptor beta chains from one sample in a study of CD8+ T cells in alopecia areata. Assay: immunoSEQ multiplex PCR; the TCRdb copy retains only in-frame clones and omits some. The table shows 65,000 to 75,000 clones, with around half occurring only once. The source was CD8+ T cells sorted from blood, collected at week 0. The receptors here all came from a human donor with alopecia areata. Each CDR3 is given with its conserved first and last residue. D genes are given only for firm matches. Not every row has a clone size; where given, it reads once, few, many or a size class.

V: TRBV7-8
size: .
J: TRBJ1-5
D: TRBD1
length: 16
CDR3: CASSPAGQDSNQPQHF
DNA: TGTGCCAGCAGCCCAGCGGGACAGGATAGCAATCAGCCCCAGCATTTT

V: TRBV27
size: .
J: TRBJ2-3
D: .
length: 16
CDR3: CASSLKAGRYTDTQYF
DNA: TGTGCCAGCAGTTTAAAGGCGGGAAGGTACACAGATACGCAGTATTTT

V: TRBV30
size: .
J: TRBJ2-2
D: .
length: 15
CDR3: CAWSGVGVASGELFF
DNA: TGTGCCTGGAGCGGCGTCGGGGTAGCGTCTGGGGAGCTGTTTTTT

V: TRBV29-1
size: .
J: TRBJ2-7
D: TRBD1
length: 15
CDR3: CSVEYVETGDYEQYF
DNA: TGCAGCGTTGAGTACGTGGAGACAGGGGACTACGAGCAGTACTTC

V: TRBV15
size: .
J: TRBJ2-7
D: TRBD2
length: 15
CDR3: CATSRDLAGGNEQYF
DNA: TGTGCCACCAGCAGAGACCTAGCGGGAGGAAACGAGCAGTACTTC

V: TRBV27
size: few
J: TRBJ2-1
D: .
length: 12
CDR3: CASARGYNEQFF
DNA: TGTGCCAGCGCAAGAGGCTACAATGAGCAGTTCTTC

V: TRBV30
size: .
J: TRBJ2-7
D: .
length: 13
CDR3: CAWSWAPNYEQYF
DNA: TGTGCCTGGAGTTGGGCACCGAACTACGAGCAGTACTTC

V: TRBV28
size: .
J: TRBJ2-4
D: .
length: 14
CDR3: CASSLEWLFGIQYF
DNA: TGTGCCAGCAGTTTGGAATGGTTATTCGGCATTCAGTACTTC

V: TRBV4-2
size: few
J: TRBJ2-2
D: .
length: 12
CDR3: CASSLRSGELFF
DNA: TGTGCCAGCAGCCTAAGGTCCGGGGAGCTGTTTTTT

V: TRBV7-9
size: .
J: TRBJ2-6
D: .
length: 16
CDR3: CASSLVPVAGANVLTF
DNA: TGTGCCAGCAGCTTAGTTCCGGTTGCTGGGGCCAACGTCCTGACTTTC

V: TRBV4-1
size: .
J: TRBJ2-7
D: TRBD1
length: 14
CDR3: CASSTRQGDHEQYF
DNA: TGCGCCAGCAGCACCCGACAGGGGGACCACGAGCAGTACTTC

V: TRBV13
size: .
J: TRBJ2-5
D: TRBD1
length: 15
CDR3: CASSIRDRGRETQYF
DNA: TGTGCCAGCAGCATCCGGGACAGGGGGCGAGAGACCCAGTACTTC

V: TRBV30
size: .
J: TRBJ1-4
D: .
length: 13
CDR3: CAWSRTPGEKLFF
DNA: TGTGCCTGGAGTCGGACCCCGGGTGAAAAACTGTTTTTT

V: TRBV4-3
size: .
J: TRBJ2-2
D: TRBD2
length: 18
CDR3: CASSQDLTSGPNTGELFF
DNA: TGCGCCAGCAGCCAAGATCTGACTAGCGGACCCAACACCGGGGAGCTGTTTTTT

V: TRBV11-2
size: many
J: TRBJ1-1
D: .
length: 13
CDR3: CASSLELNTEAFF
DNA: TGTGCCAGCAGCCTTGAGCTGAACACTGAAGCTTTCTTT

V: TRBV25-1
size: .
J: TRBJ2-2
D: TRBD1
length: 14
CDR3: CASSDTGEAGELFF
DNA: TGTGCCAGCAGTGATACAGGGGAAGCCGGGGAGCTGTTTTTT

V: TRBV19
size: .
J: TRBJ1-5
D: .
length: 13
CDR3: CASRGVSNQPQHF
DNA: TGTGCCAGTCGAGGGGTAAGCAATCAGCCCCAGCATTTT

V: TRBV13
size: few
J: TRBJ2-3
D: .
length: 12
CDR3: CASSLSTDTQYF
DNA: TGTGCCAGCAGCTTAAGTACAGATACGCAGTATTTT

V: TRBV5-1
size: .
J: TRBJ2-7
D: TRBD2
length: 17
CDR3: CASSLWGTSGSPYEQYF
DNA: TGCGCCAGCAGCTTGTGGGGGACTAGCGGGAGTCCCTACGAGCAGTACTTC

V: TRBV29-1
size: few
J: TRBJ2-1
D: TRBD2
length: 16
CDR3: CSVDRTSGSSYNEQFF
DNA: TGCAGCGTTGATCGGACTAGCGGGAGTTCCTACAATGAGCAGTTCTTC

V: TRBV2
size: .
J: TRBJ2-1
D: .
length: 17
CDR3: CASREYSTVLSYNEQFF
DNA: TGTGCCAGCAGGGAATACTCGACAGTGCTTTCCTACAATGAGCAGTTCTTC

V: TRBV29-1
size: .
J: TRBJ2-7
D: .
length: 12
CDR3: CSVGDGDYEQYF
DNA: TGCAGCGTTGGGGACGGTGACTACGAGCAGTACTTC

V: TRBV27
size: few
J: TRBJ1-2
D: .
length: 14
CDR3: CASSLQGSAYGYTF
DNA: TGTGCCAGCAGTTTACAGGGATCGGCCTATGGCTACACCTTC

V: TRBV30
size: .
J: TRBJ1-5
D: .
length: 14
CDR3: CAWAGVNSNQPQHF
DNA: TGTGCCTGGGCGGGGGTCAATAGCAATCAGCCCCAGCATTTT

V: TRBV27
size: .
J: TRBJ2-5
D: TRBD2
length: 14
CDR3: CASSQRDGQETQYF
DNA: TGTGCCAGCAGCCAGCGGGATGGCCAAGAGACCCAGTACTTC

V: TRBV11-2
size: medium-sized
J: TRBJ2-7
D: .
length: 13
CDR3: CASSLFDFYEQYF
DNA: TGTGCCAGCAGCTTATTCGATTTCTACGAGCAGTACTTC

V: TRBV9
size: once
J: TRBJ1-1
D: .
length: 12
CDR3: CASSPSAGEAFF
DNA: TGTGCCAGCAGCCCCTCGGCGGGGGAAGCTTTCTTT

V: TRBV19
size: few
J: TRBJ2-7
D: TRBD2
length: 14
CDR3: CASSPGAGAYEQYF
DNA: TGTGCCAGTAGTCCAGGAGCGGGAGCCTACGAGCAGTACTTC

V: TRBV2
size: few
J: TRBJ1-5
D: .
length: 14
CDR3: CASSEYQPWEPQHF
DNA: TGTGCCAGCAGTGAATATCAACCATGGGAGCCCCAGCATTTT

V: TRBV14
size: .
J: TRBJ2-7
D: TRBD2
length: 14
CDR3: CASSQDGGVYEQYF
DNA: TGTGCCAGCAGCCAAGACGGGGGGGTCTACGAGCAGTACTTC

V: TRBV4-1
size: few
J: TRBJ2-5
D: .
length: 13
CDR3: CASSTSDRVTQYF
DNA: TGCGCCAGCAGCACATCGGACCGAGTGACCCAGTACTTC

V: TRBV12-5
size: few
J: TRBJ2-1
D: TRBD2
length: 14
CDR3: CASGLELAGDEQFF
DNA: TGTGCTAGTGGTTTGGAGCTAGCGGGAGATGAGCAGTTCTTC

V: TRBV14
size: few
J: TRBJ2-7
D: .
length: 12
CDR3: CASSQGMNEQYF
DNA: TGTGCCAGCAGCCAAGGAATGAACGAGCAGTACTTC

V: TRBV11-2
size: .
J: TRBJ2-7
D: .
length: 12
CDR3: CASGGRNYEQYF
DNA: TGTGCCAGCGGGGGGAGGAACTACGAGCAGTACTTC

V: TRBV5-6
size: few
J: TRBJ2-2
D: .
length: 15
CDR3: CASSLISGYTGELFF
DNA: TGTGCCAGCAGTCTAATAAGCGGATACACCGGGGAGCTGTTTTTT

V: TRBV29-1
size: .
J: TRBJ2-1
D: .
length: 15
CDR3: CSVEDRGGEYNEQFF
DNA: TGCAGCGTTGAAGATCGCGGCGGAGAATACAATGAGCAGTTCTTC

V: TRBV27
size: .
J: TRBJ2-7
D: TRBD1
length: 15
CDR3: CASSLRQGGAYEQYF
DNA: TGTGCCAGCAGTTTGCGACAGGGGGGGGCCTACGAGCAGTACTTC

V: TRBV28
size: few
J: TRBJ1-5
D: .
length: 13
CDR3: CASSPGASKPQHF
DNA: TGTGCCAGCAGTCCGGGAGCGTCGAAGCCCCAGCATTTT

V: TRBV29-1
size: few
J: TRBJ2-3
D: TRBD2
length: 15
CDR3: CSVQGTSDSADTQYF
DNA: TGCAGCGTCCAGGGGACTAGCGATTCGGCAGATACGCAGTATTTT

V: TRBV15
size: .
J: TRBJ2-5
D: TRBD2
length: 17
CDR3: CATRVSGSIDYQETQYF
DNA: TGTGCCACCAGGGTTAGCGGGAGTATAGACTACCAGGAGACCCAGTACTTC

V: TRBV15
size: .
J: TRBJ2-1
D: .
length: 14
CDR3: CATSRDAGPGEQFF
DNA: TGTGCCACCAGCAGAGATGCTGGCCCGGGTGAGCAGTTCTTC

V: TRBV9
size: .
J: TRBJ2-7
D: TRBD1
length: 13
CDR3: CASSPQDRDEQYF
DNA: TGTGCCAGCAGCCCCCAGGACAGGGACGAGCAGTACTTC

V: TRBV27
size: .
J: TRBJ2-2
D: TRBD2
length: 15
CDR3: CASSFKREDTGELFF
DNA: TGTGCCAGCAGTTTTAAGCGGGAGGACACCGGGGAGCTGTTTTTT

V: TRBV2
size: few
J: TRBJ1-2
D: .
length: 15
CDR3: CASSEGYGMSYGYTF
DNA: TGTGCCAGCAGTGAAGGATACGGGATGAGCTATGGCTACACCTTC

V: TRBV29-1
size: once
J: TRBJ2-3
D: TRBD1
length: 19
CDR3: CSVDGIRTGDSELTDTQYF
DNA: TGCAGCGTTGACGGTATCAGGACAGGGGATTCTGAACTGACAGATACGCAGTATTTT

V: TRBV6-5
size: .
J: TRBJ2-7
D: .
length: 14
CDR3: CASSSPSKFYEQYF
DNA: TGTGCCAGCAGCTCGCCCTCCAAATTCTACGAGCAGTACTTC

V: TRBV10-2
size: .
J: TRBJ2-1
D: TRBD2
length: 15
CDR3: CASSRAGGPFDEQFF
DNA: TGCGCCAGCAGTCGAGCGGGAGGGCCCTTTGATGAGCAGTTCTTC

V: TRBV25-1
size: .
J: TRBJ1-1
D: .
length: 14
CDR3: CASSEEGLHTEAFF
DNA: TGTGCCAGCAGTGAAGAGGGGCTCCACACTGAAGCTTTCTTT

V: TRBV14
size: .
J: TRBJ1-2
D: .
length: 13
CDR3: CASSQDKTYGYTF
DNA: TGTGCCAGCAGCCAAGATAAGACCTATGGCTACACCTTC

V: TRBV9
size: .
J: TRBJ2-7
D: TRBD1
length: 13
CDR3: CASSRGLSYEQYF
DNA: TGTGCCAGCAGCAGGGGGCTCTCCTACGAGCAGTACTTC

V: TRBV5-6
size: .
J: TRBJ2-1
D: .
length: 14
CDR3: CASSLIRDFNEQFF
DNA: TGTGCCAGCAGCTTGATTAGGGACTTCAATGAGCAGTTCTTC

V: TRBV4-1
size: many
J: TRBJ2-2
D: TRBD2
length: 17
CDR3: CASSTPGGASNTGELFF
DNA: TGCGCCAGCAGCACCCCCGGGGGGGCCTCGAACACCGGGGAGCTGTTTTTT

V: TRBV7-9
size: .
J: TRBJ2-5
D: .
length: 16
CDR3: CASSSPDNDGDLTQYF
DNA: TGTGCCAGCAGCTCCCCGGATAACGACGGCGATTTGACCCAGTACTTC

V: TRBV10-3
size: .
J: TRBJ2-1
D: .
length: 17
CDR3: CAIGGDSGISSLIEQFF
DNA: TGTGCCATCGGAGGGGACAGCGGGATTTCATCCCTAATTGAGCAGTTCTTC

V: TRBV27
size: .
J: TRBJ2-7
D: TRBD2
length: 14
CDR3: CASSLGGSSYEQYF
DNA: TGTGCCAGCAGTTTGGGCGGGAGTTCCTACGAGCAGTACTTC

V: TRBV30
size: .
J: TRBJ2-7
D: TRBD1
length: 13
CDR3: CAWSGDRTYEQYF
DNA: TGTGCCTGGAGTGGGGACAGAACCTACGAGCAGTACTTC

V: TRBV5-1
size: once
J: TRBJ1-5
D: TRBD1
length: 14
CDR3: CASSWTGLDQPQHF
DNA: TGCGCCAGCAGCTGGACAGGGTTGGATCAGCCCCAGCATTTT